Presented here are 6 T cell receptor beta chains from one specimen sequenced in a study of shared clonotypes between healthy human individuals. Using immunoSEQ multiplex PCR, the repertoire was profiled, and TCRdb retains in-frame clones only, with some absent. The table has under 600,000 clones, around 78% seen once; the top ten hold approximately 12%. The sample consisted of PBMCs. These receptors were obtained from a middle-aged woman in good health. Some clones in this sample may be carry-over from other donors' samples.

V gene TRBV4-2 combines with J gene TRBJ2-2; D uncertain. Germline V gene sequence: CDR1 LGHNA, CDR2 YNFKEQ. The V and J ends lost 0 bases and 4 bases respectively, with 18 bases between them. The CDR3 runs 18 residues. The CDR3 DNA is TGTGCCAGCAGCCAAGAGGCGAGCGTTCTTAGGTTCACCGGGGAGCTGTTTTTT. Protein: CASSQEASVLRFTGELFF.

The chain has TRBV7-9 and TRBJ1-3; possibly TRBD1 for D (5 bases). This CDR3 comprises 17 residues. Trimming removed 2 bases from V and 3 bases from J, with 17 bases in between. Per germline, CDR1 SEHNR and CDR2 FQNEAQ (reference sequence). CDR3 sequence: CASSLWGESPFGNTIYF. In nucleotides, the CDR3 is TGTGCCAGCAGCTTATGGGGGGAGAGTCCTTTTGGAAACACCATATATTTT.

The rearrangement uses TRBV2 and TRBJ2-7; 10 bases align to TRBD2. The CDR3 loop spans 14 amino acids. The trim removed 6 bases at V and 0 bases at J, leaving 2 bases unmatched. The germline V gene encodes CDR1 SNHLY and CDR2 FYNNEI. In DNA form, the CDR3 reads TGTGCCAGCAGCGGGACTAGCGTCTCCTACGAGCAGTACTTC. It specifies CASSGTSVSYEQYF.

The chain recombines TRBV28 with TRBJ1-4; 9 bases are a match to TRBD1. This CDR3 region has 15 residues. With V trimmed by 1 base and J by 6 bases, 3 bases remained unmatched. From germline, CDR1 is MDHEN and CDR2 SYDVKM. The CDR3 nucleotides are TGTGCCAGCAGTTTATTGGGACAGGGTCATGAAAAACTGTTTTTT. It translates to CASSLLGQGHEKLFF. Full variable domain (remainder filled in from reference TRBV28 and TRBJ1-4): DVKVTQSSRYLVKRTGEKVFLECVQDMDHENMFWYRQDPGLGLRLIYFSYDVKMKEKGDIPEGYSVSREKKERFSLILESASTNQTSMYLCASSLLGQGHEKLFFGSGTQLSVL.

In this sample, this clone turned up a few times. J is TRBJ2-1 and V is TRBV4-2; 7 positions agree with TRBD2. There are 17 residues in the CDR3. V shed 2 bases, J shed 2 bases, and the junction held 9 bases outside the gene matches. Germline lookup yields CDR1 LGHNA and CDR2 YNFKEQ. CDR3 coding DNA: TGTGCCAGCAGCCAAACACTTAGCGGGTCTGCCTACAATGAGCAGTTCTTC. Protein: CASSQTLSGSAYNEQFF.

V gene TRBV20-1 combines with J gene TRBJ1-1; no clear D. V dropped 5 bases and J dropped 7 bases, with 8 bases sitting between them. CDR3 length equals 10 residues. Germline loops: CDR1 DFQATT, CDR2 SNEGSKA (reference sequence). The CDR3 coding sequence is TGCAGTGCTCCTGTTGATGAAGCTTTCTTT. As protein: CSAPVDEAFF.